A single T cell receptor beta chain is shown here with its context. What this receptor recognizes is not known. Qualities for individual bases were not recorded, and no much larger clone is one base off. V is shortened by 5 bases, J by 2 bases, and the region joining them spans 13 bases. CDR1 is given as SGHAT and CDR2 as FQNNGV, both from the germline V gene. From its cysteine to its phenylalanine, the CDR3 spans 14 amino acids. Only the CDR3 DNA is retained, 42 bases long and in frame from the first base. This record belongs to a study of CD8+CD57+ T cells in acquired aplastic anemia listed by TCRdb under 2018. Study-wide context: Extracted DNA from sorted CD4+ and CD8+ cells averaged around 3.2 ug, ranging from 0.2 to 27.4 ug. CD8+CD57+ expansion was defined as frequency above the mean frequency observed in healthy subjects. What the research found in general, with its limitations: CD8+ Simpson's diversity did not differ significantly between patients and healthy controls (P=0.060). Roughly 29 CD8+ CDR3 sequences were shared between patients and controls but appeared highly expressed in patients and within their immunodominant clones.

Patients chosen for sequencing had shown expansion of CD8+CD57+ cells by flow cytometry. Every patient had severe acquired aplastic anemia, diagnosed using the International Study of Aplastic Anemia and Agranulocytosis and Camitta criteria. Patients had received no therapy at the time of blood sampling. TCR repertoires of sorted CD4+ and CD8+ blood T cells from severe aplastic anemia patients and healthy subjects were deep-sequenced in the study. Patients were enrolled in the USA under clinicaltrials.gov protocols 00001620, 01623167, 00001397, 00071045, 00081523 and 00961064. Ficoll-Paque density gradient centrifugation was used to isolate peripheral blood mononuclear cells. Before DNA extraction, CD4+ and CD8+ T cells were sorted with FACS or magnetic beads. TCR beta VDJ combination and CDR3 sequence profiling used genomic DNA as the template. An Illumina HiSeq 2000 was the platform used for TCR repertoire sequencing. On the authors' methods: TRBV/TRBJ rearrangement plots, CDR3 size and DJ length profiles, and Simpson's diversity index were used to evaluate the repertoires. The most abundant DNA sequence in the deep sequencing data was defined as the immunodominant clone. CDR3 amino acid sequences were screened for sharing across subjects and were compared with published repertoires and the VDJdb database. Using fastp at Q25 and MiXCR, TCRdb reprocessed the public reads and kept productive beta chains. Entries that share a CDR3 protein sequence are merged under the most common genes and DNA. The V and J calls here are based on TCRdb, not the publication. This sample holds 450,000 to 550,000 distinct CDR3 sequences; around 30% were observed only once. 0.8% to 0.85% of the sample is held by the ten biggest clonotypes.

Sequences were obtained from sorted CD4+, CD8+, or CD8+CD57+ T cells (not recorded which) from PBMCs. The chain is encoded by TRBV11-2 joined to TRBJ2-7; 7 matching bases give a weak D call of TRBD1. This clonotype originated in a human donor with aplastic anemia. The DNA sequence reads TGTGCCAGCAGCAGGCGGGGACAGACCTACGAGCAGTACTTC. This is translated as CASSRRGQTYEQYF.